These 4 T cell receptor beta chains were sequenced from one sample in a study of CD8 T cells in ankylosing spondylitis (dated by TCRdb to about 2017). Library method: 5' RACE. Sequencing was performed on an Illumina HiSeq 2500. The public sequencing data were trimmed at Q25 with fastp and processed into clonotypes with MiXCR by TCRdb, which kept only in-frame beta chains. Every CDR3 protein is listed once, alongside the most common genes and DNA of its rows. The table for this sample lists 300,000 to 400,000 distinct CDR3 sequences; 11% of them were counted only once. The ten largest clonotypes hold roughly 9.2% of the sample. The specimen was blood, either unsorted or a sorted T cell fraction (not recorded which). The receptors were gathered from a female donor with ankylosing spondylitis or in good health (not recorded which).

This clonotype was counted ten times or more. The chain combines TRBV24-1 with TRBJ2-1, with D unclear. The CDR3 has 12 amino acids. CDR1 is KGHDR and CDR2 is SFDVKD in the germline V gene. V shed 10 bases and J shed 8 bases, with 14 bases lying between them. This CDR3 reads CATPPRVHEQFF. The CDR3 DNA reads as TGTGCCACTCCTCCTAGGGTCCATGAGCAGTTCTTC.

Only a few counts were recorded for this clonotype. This chain uses TRBV7-9 with TRBJ2-7; 9 nucleotides align to TRBD1. This CDR3 is built from 15 residues. Germline V gene sequence: CDR1 SEHNR, CDR2 FQNEAQ (reference sequence). With 5 bases clipped from V and 0 bases from J, the junction kept 5 bases outside the gene matches. The CDR3 sequence is CASSPGTGISYEQYF. The CDR3 coding sequence is TGTGCCAGCAGCCCAGGGACAGGGATCTCCTACGAGCAGTACTTC.

This clonotype was recorded at least ten times. The chain recombines TRBV7-2 with TRBJ2-5, with 7 bases that match TRBD2. Germline-derived CDR1 and CDR2 are SGHTA and FQGNSA. V lost 2 bases and J lost 2; bases outside the gene matches: 5. The CDR3 loop spans 15 amino acids. The CDR3 protein is CASSLSLAVQETQYF. In DNA form, the CDR3 reads TGTGCCAGCAGCTTATCGCTAGCGGTTCAAGAGACCCAGTACTTC.

This clonotype was picked up a small number of times. The J gene is TRBJ1-4, the V gene TRBV29-1; 8 bases fit TRBD1. The germline CDR1 and CDR2 sequences are SQVTM and ANQGSEA. J was trimmed by 7 bases and V by 6 bases; bases with no gene match: 10. The CDR3 spans 14 residues. The CDR3 spells CSVSLGQGREKLFF. The CDR3 nucleotides read TGCAGCGTCTCCCTTGGACAGGGTCGTGAAAAACTGTTTTTT.